This T cell receptor beta chain is drawn from a study of cytomegalovirus exposure and HLA in healthy donors. Points from the study as a whole: Listed as cytomegalovirus-associated were more than 150 TCR beta chains.

As to this clone: Antigen unknown.

Researchers ran the PCR with 60 Vbeta and 13 Jbeta primers. The method was immunoSEQ multiplex PCR; TCRdb's version includes in-frame clones alone and lacks a portion of them. Altogether about 140,000 clones are present, 60% to 85% being singletons, with the ten largest covering approximately 4%. The receptor was derived from a man between 18 and 35 years old in good health and CMV-seronegative. Sequencing input: PBMCs.

The CDR3 coding sequence is TGCGCCAGCTCGGTCGACAGCCTCAAGGGTGGGTCCCAGTACTTC. It encodes CASSVDSLKGGSQYF. This sequence joins TRBV23-1 and TRBJ2-5; D is perhaps TRBD1 (5 bases). TRBV23-1 has ORF status, its function being uncertain. The V end lost 8 bases, the J end lost 9 bases, and 25 bases lay between the germline ends. This CDR3 contains 15 residues.